Following are 28 T cell receptor beta chains from one sample sequenced in a study of memory CD4+ T cells and cytomegalovirus serostatus. The sort gate was single viable CD3+CD4+CD8-CD45RO+ cells for memory CD4+ T cells. The table came from immunoSEQ multiplex PCR; TCRdb's copy has only in-frame clones and leaves some out. The table includes 70,000 to 95,000 clones, 65% to 85% detected once. What was sequenced was memory CD4+ T cells from blood. The receptor set was obtained from an adult in good health and CMV-seronegative.

CDR3 sequence: CASRATGPDTNEKLFF. CDR3 DNA: TGTGCCAGCAGGGCTACAGGGCCCGACACTAATGAAAAACTGTTTTTT. J is TRBJ1-4 and V is TRBV2; tentatively, D is TRBD1 (6 bases). The CDR3 runs 16 residues. Trimming removed 6 bases at V and 2 bases at J, with 16 bases between. Germline V gene data show CDR1 as SNHLY and CDR2 as FYNNEI.

This sequence joins TRBV4-1 and TRBJ1-5; 7 bases agree with TRBD1. The CDR3 has 16 amino acids. Germline lookup yields CDR1 MGHRA and CDR2 YSYEKL. The junction had 6 bases not matched to a gene; V was cut back by 0 bases and J by 4 bases. The CDR3 region is CASSQDNRGKNQPQHF. The CDR3 coding sequence is TGCGCCAGCAGCCAAGATAACAGGGGTAAAAATCAGCCCCAGCATTTT.

V and J are TRBV11-2 and TRBJ1-4, with a weak D call TRBD1 (5 bases). Germline CDR1 SGHAT, CDR2 FQNNGV. V was pared by 1 base and J by 8 bases, with 11 bases between. The CDR3 covers 14 residues. In DNA form, the CDR3 reads TGTGCCAGCAGCTTAGTTCGGGGCCAGGAAAAACTGTTTTTT. Its protein product is CASSLVRGQEKLFF. The full variable domain, in which reference TRBV11-2 and TRBJ1-4 provide the parts outside the CDR3, is EAGVAQSPRYKIIEKRQSVAFWCNPISGHATLYWYQQILGQGPKLLIQFQNNGVVDDSQLPKDRFSAERLKGVDSTLKIQPAKLEDSAVYLCASSLVRGQEKLFFGSGTQLSVL.

The V call is TRBV29-1, the J call TRBJ1-2; D gene ambiguous. The CDR3 is 14 amino acids. Germline values: CDR1 SQVTM, CDR2 ANQGSEA. The V end lost 6 bases, the J end lost 0 bases, and 14 bases lay between the germline ends. CDR3 region: CSVRTMGANYGYTF. For the CDR3, the DNA is TGCAGCGTCCGAACGATGGGAGCTAACTATGGCTACACCTTC.

This chain uses TRBV27 with TRBJ1-3; D possibly corresponds to TRBD1 (5 bases). The CDR3 contains 14 residues. The germline V gene has CDR1 MNHEY and CDR2 SMNVEV (reference sequence). With 8 bases removed from V and 3 bases from J, the gap between germline ends came to 14 bases. The CDR3 DNA is TGTGCCAGCGGGACGAGGGCAGGTGGAAACACCATATATTTT. It yields the protein CASGTRAGGNTIYF.

The J gene is TRBJ1-5, the V gene TRBV4-1, with D uncertain. This CDR3 region has 17 residues. The germline V gene has CDR1 MGHRA and CDR2 YSYEKL. The ends were cut back, 1 base at V and 2 bases at J, with 15 bases in the middle. The CDR3 DNA follows: TGCGCCAGCAGCCAAGGCGGTATGACCCCTGGCAATCAGCCCCAGCATTTT. Its protein is CASSQGGMTPGNQPQHF.

V gene TRBV12-5 combines with J gene TRBJ2-7; no clear D gene. Between the trimmed V and J ends, which lost 6 bases and 3 bases, there was a span of 9 bases. CDR3 size: 12 residues. Germline assignment: CDR1 LGHNT and CDR2 FRNRAP. This CDR3 is CASGYSNYEQYF. The DNA of the CDR3 is TGTGCTAGTGGGTACAGTAACTACGAGCAGTACTTC.

This chain uses TRBV7-2 with TRBJ2-1, with 13 bases identical to TRBD2. V shed 5 bases and J 7 bases; nucleotides not matched to a gene: 8. This CDR3 has 16 amino acids. Germline CDR1 SGHTA, CDR2 FQGNSA. This CDR3 reads CASSEGPGLAGNEQFF. The DNA of the CDR3 is TGTGCCAGCAGCGAAGGCCCGGGACTAGCGGGGAATGAGCAGTTCTTC.

The chain carries TRBV10-3 and TRBJ2-6; 7 bases line up with TRBD1. Looked up from germline, CDR1 is ENHRY and CDR2 is SYGVKD. The length of the CDR3 is 17 residues. Unmatched junction bases numbered 9, after V lost 7 bases and J lost 0 bases. CDR3 nucleotides: TGTGCCATCAAACCGGGACAGAGTTCCTCTGGGGCCAACGTCCTGACTTTC. This translates into CAIKPGQSSSGANVLTF.

The chain links TRBV6-1 to TRBJ2-2, with D uncertain. CDR3 length: 15 residues. V was trimmed by 6 bases and J by 8 bases, leaving 19 bases between them. Germline CDR1 is MNHNS and CDR2 is SASEGT. The CDR3 DNA follows: TGTGCCAGCAGCCGATCGATCGATCAGACAGGGGAGCTGTTTTTT. Amino acid sequence: CASSRSIDQTGELFF.

J is TRBJ2-6 and V is TRBV6-5; D could derive from TRBD1 or TRBD2 (5 bases each). The V and J ends lost 4 bases and 0 bases respectively, with 10 bases between them. The CDR3 length is 16 residues. From germline, CDR1 is MNHEY and CDR2 SVGAGI. The CDR3 spells CASSWGRNSGANVLTF. CDR3 coding DNA: TGTGCCAGCAGTTGGGGACGGAACTCTGGGGCCAACGTCCTGACTTTC.

V gene TRBV6-1 combines with J gene TRBJ2-1, with D uncertain. This CDR3 has 15 residues. With 2 bases removed from V and 2 bases from J, the gap between germline ends came to 10 bases. Germline CDR1 reads MNHNS; CDR2 reads SASEGT. In DNA form, the CDR3 reads TGTGCCAGCAGTGAAAAGGGTTCAGCCTACAATGAGCAGTTCTTC. Protein sequence: CASSEKGSAYNEQFF.

The V call is TRBV5-6, the J call TRBJ1-4; D possibly corresponds to TRBD1 (6 bases). The germline V gene has CDR1 SGHDT and CDR2 YYEEEE. CDR3 length: 17 amino acids. Between the trimmed V and J ends, which lost 0 bases and 8 bases, there was a span of 20 bases. The CDR3 coding sequence is TGTGCCAGCAGCTTGGGGCCCCCGACAGGTACTTACGAAAAACTGTTTTTT. Protein sequence: CASSLGPPTGTYEKLFF.

The chain combines TRBV7-2 with TRBJ1-2; TRBD1 matches at 7 bases. The V and J ends lost 2 bases and 0 bases, in that order; junction bases with no gene match: 3. Germline CDR1 reads SGHTA; CDR2 reads FQGNSA. This CDR3 region has 15 residues. CDR3 sequence (DNA): TGTGCCAGCAGCTTATATGGGACAGCTAACTATGGCTACACCTTC. Translated: CASSLYGTANYGYTF. Variable domain in full (rest from reference TRBV7-2 and TRBJ1-2): GAGVSQSPSNKVTEKGKDVELRCDPISGHTALYWYRQSLGQGLEFLIYFQGNSAPDKSGLPSDRFSAERTGGSVSTLTIQRTQQEDSAVYLCASSLYGTANYGYTFGSGTRLTVV.

The chain recombines TRBV30 with TRBJ2-5; tentatively, D is TRBD2 (5 bases). The CDR3 spans 16 residues. Trimming took 1 base from V and 0 from J, leaving 15 bases between them. The germline gives CDR1 GTSNPN, CDR2 SVGIG (reference sequence). This CDR3 reads CAWSDGGRGYQETQYF. In DNA, the CDR3 is TGTGCCTGGAGTGATGGCGGCAGAGGGTACCAAGAGACCCAGTACTTC.

The V gene is TRBV6-6, the J gene TRBJ1-6; D is uncertain. The germline CDR1 and CDR2 sequences are MNHNY and SVGAGI (reference sequence). The V gene lost 3 bases and the J gene lost 10 bases, with 16 bases spanning the gap. This CDR3 has 15 residues. The CDR3 reads CASSYEGRSRSPLHF. CDR3 coding DNA: TGTGCCAGCAGTTATGAGGGCAGGTCGCGCTCACCCCTCCACTTT.

DNA of the CDR3: TGTGCCAGCAGTCCAGGAAGGGCCGGGTCCTACGAGCAGTACTTC. Translation: CASSPGRAGSYEQYF. The chain is built from TRBV27 and TRBJ2-7; D is ambiguous. The CDR3 consists of 15 residues. The V end was cut by 5 bases, the J end by 1 base, with 15 bases between. The V gene's germline CDR1 is MNHEY and CDR2 SMNVEV (reference sequence).

The count of this clone is one. This sequence joins TRBV2 and TRBJ1-5; 10 nucleotides align to TRBD1. CDR1 and CDR2 from the germline V gene are SNHLY and FYNNEI. The CDR3 has 17 residues. V dropped 4 bases and J dropped 5; count of bases not matched to a gene: 11. The chain's CDR3 is CASSGYLDRGRDQPQHF. CDR3 DNA: TGTGCCAGCAGTGGATATTTAGACAGGGGGCGCGATCAGCCCCAGCATTTT.

The chain joins TRBV4-2 to TRBJ2-5; D is ambiguous. The length of the CDR3 is 15 residues. The germline V gene encodes CDR1 LGHNA and CDR2 YNFKEQ. Trimming took off 0 bases at V and 5 bases at J, with 13 bases between the two ends. CDR3 sequence: CASSQDPRARETQYF. The CDR3 coding sequence is TGTGCCAGCAGCCAAGATCCTAGGGCCCGGGAGACCCAGTACTTC.

The gene calls are TRBV5-4 and TRBJ2-7; TRBD1 might be the D (6 bases). Germline-derived CDR1 and CDR2 are SGHNT and YYREEE (reference sequence). This CDR3 comprises 14 residues. Trimming left V 2 bases short and J 4 bases short, with 13 bases between. CDR3 in DNA: TGTGCCAGCAGCTTAAGGGGGTTAATATACGAGCAGTACTTC. This translates into CASSLRGLIYEQYF. Together with reference TRBV5-4 and TRBJ2-7, the CDR3 gives the full variable domain: ETGVTQSPTHLIKTRGQQVTLRCSSQSGHNTVSWYQQALGQGPQFIFQYYREEENGRGNFPPRFSGLQFPNYSSELNVNALELDDSALYLCASSLRGLIYEQYFGPGTRLTVT.

This clone was picked up one time. This chain uses TRBV30 with TRBJ2-2, with D tentatively TRBD1 or TRBD2 (5 bases each). Germline CDR1 is GTSNPN and CDR2 is SVGIG (reference sequence). Trimming pared 1 base from V and 5 bases from J, leaving 11 bases between. CDR3 length: 14 residues. CDR3 sequence reads: CAWSGGIYTGELFF. The DNA for the CDR3 is TGTGCCTGGAGTGGGGGGATCTATACCGGGGAGCTGTTTTTT.

This clone occurred a few times. This chain uses TRBV30 with TRBJ1-1; D is undetermined. Germline lookup yields CDR1 GTSNPN and CDR2 SVGIG (reference sequence). The CDR3 spans 13 residues. V was trimmed by 0 bases and J by 2 bases, leaving 7 bases between them. The DNA of the CDR3 is TGTGCCTGGAGTGTACAGTCAAACACTGAAGCTTTCTTT. Its translation is CAWSVQSNTEAFF.

V and J are TRBV6-6 and TRBJ1-2, with 8 bases aligning to TRBD1. The CDR3 has 14 residues. Unmatched junction bases numbered 9, after V lost 2 bases and J lost 10 bases. Germline lookup yields CDR1 MNHNY and CDR2 SVGAGI (reference sequence). The CDR3 DNA sequence: TGTGCCAGCAGTTACCTCCGGGACAGGCAGTCCTACACCTTC. Amino acids: CASSYLRDRQSYTF.

CDR3 residues: CASSLTGSNQPQHF. The DNA of the CDR3 is TGTGCCAGCAGCCTGACAGGGAGCAATCAGCCCCAGCATTTT. The chain couples TRBV2 to TRBJ1-5, with TRBD1 identical over 7 bases. V lost 6 bases and J lost 1; bases outside the gene matches: 3. This CDR3 is 14 amino acids long. Looked up from germline, CDR1 is SNHLY and CDR2 is FYNNEI.

The rearrangement uses TRBV19 and TRBJ1-5, with 9 bases aligning to TRBD1. This CDR3 contains 17 residues. The germline V gene encodes CDR1 LNHDA and CDR2 SQIVND (reference sequence). The V gene end was trimmed by 10 bases and the J gene end by 0 bases; junction bases not matched to a gene: 13. CDR3 region: CATSSGGTGNSNQPQHF. For the CDR3, the DNA is TGTGCCACCTCAAGCGGGGGGACAGGGAATAGCAATCAGCCCCAGCATTTT.

This rearrangement joins TRBV30 to TRBJ1-2; TRBD1 is a possible D gene (6 bases). Germline V gene data show CDR1 as GTSNPN and CDR2 as SVGIG (reference sequence). The CDR3 contains 15 residues. The V end lost 3 bases, the J end lost 5 bases, and 19 bases lay between the germline ends. The CDR3 coding sequence is TGTGCCTGGAGGGAACAAAGCAGGGGTAGTTATGGCTACACCTTC. Amino acids: CAWREQSRGSYGYTF.

The rearrangement uses TRBV5-8 and TRBJ2-3; D call uncertain. V was pared by 4 bases and J by 1 base, with 10 bases between. The CDR3 spans 14 residues. CDR1 and CDR2 from the germline V gene are SGHTS and YDEGEE. CDR3 nucleotide sequence: TGTGCCAGCAGCCCAGGTTATGGCACAGATACGCAGTATTTT. It is translated as CASSPGYGTDTQYF.

The chain joins TRBV27 to TRBJ1-2; the D gene is possibly TRBD1 (5 bases). The CDR3 contains 14 residues. CDR1 and CDR2 (germline): MNHEY, SMNVEV (reference sequence). V shed 5 bases and J shed 4 bases, with 14 bases lying between them. This CDR3 reads CASSHGGMAYGYTF. The CDR3 DNA is TGTGCCAGCAGTCACGGGGGGATGGCCTATGGCTACACCTTC.